These T cell receptor beta chains were read from a single sample in a study of CD4 T cell repertoires in COVID-19. Data came from immunoSEQ multiplex PCR; TCRdb stores just in-frame clones and leaves some out. The sample contains fewer than 100,000 clones, under 90% of which appear only once. This specimen was CD4+ T cells from peripheral blood, taken after recovery from COVID-19. The receptors were gathered from a human donor who had COVID-19. The CDR3 runs from the conserved cysteine through the conserved F or W. Fields, in order: J gene, D gene, V gene, clone size, CDR3 protein, CDR3 DNA. The D gene is left open where the match is weak. A row's size may be missing; if present it is once, few, many or a size class.

J gene: TRBJ1-2
D gene: -
V gene: TRBV7-9
clone size: -
CDR3 protein: CASSSGGDSRSANYGYTF
CDR3 DNA: TGTGCCAGCAGCTCGGGGGGCGACAGTCGTTCCGCTAACTATGGCTACACCTTC

J gene: TRBJ1-3
D gene: -
V gene: TRBV3-1/TRBV3-2
clone size: -
CDR3 protein: CASSHWDNSGNTIYF
CDR3 DNA: TGTGCCAGCAGCCACTGGGACAACTCTGGAAACACCATATATTTT

J gene: TRBJ2-1
D gene: TRBD2
V gene: TRBV28
clone size: -
CDR3 protein: CASSPAGGSRYNEQFF
CDR3 DNA: TGTGCCAGCAGCCCCGCTGGCGGGAGCCGCTACAATGAGCAGTTCTTC

J gene: TRBJ1-5
D gene: -
V gene: TRBV19
clone size: -
CDR3 protein: CASSPGGNQPQHF
CDR3 DNA: TGTGCCAGTAGTCCAGGGGGCAATCAGCCCCAGCATTTT

J gene: TRBJ2-5
D gene: -
V gene: TRBV7-8
clone size: -
CDR3 protein: CASREEKGYRETQYF
CDR3 DNA: TGTGCCAGCAGGGAGGAGAAGGGTTATAGGGAGACCCAGTACTTC

J gene: TRBJ1-2
D gene: TRBD1
V gene: TRBV18
clone size: -
CDR3 protein: CASSPDRDLYGYTF
CDR3 DNA: TGTGCCAGCTCACCGGACAGGGACCTCTATGGCTACACCTTC

J gene: TRBJ1-3
D gene: -
V gene: TRBV12-5
clone size: few
CDR3 protein: CASGTGAFSFGNTIYF
CDR3 DNA: TGTGCTAGTGGGACAGGAGCCTTTAGCTTTGGAAACACCATATATTTT

J gene: TRBJ2-3
D gene: -
V gene: TRBV7-9
clone size: -
CDR3 protein: CASSLKGGDTQYF
CDR3 DNA: TGTGCCAGCAGCTTAAAGGGCGGAGATACGCAGTATTTT

J gene: TRBJ2-3
D gene: -
V gene: TRBV28
clone size: -
CDR3 protein: CASSLEDSTDTQYF
CDR3 DNA: TGTGCCAGCAGTTTGGAGGACAGCACAGATACGCAGTATTTT

J gene: TRBJ2-7
D gene: -
V gene: TRBV12-3/TRBV12-4
clone size: -
CDR3 protein: CASEGNSYEQYF
CDR3 DNA: TGTGCCAGCGAAGGAAACTCCTACGAGCAGTACTTC

J gene: TRBJ1-2
D gene: TRBD1
V gene: TRBV27
clone size: -
CDR3 protein: CASSLSGQGNYGYTF
CDR3 DNA: TGTGCCAGCAGTTTATCGGGACAGGGTAACTATGGCTACACCTTC

J gene: TRBJ2-5
D gene: TRBD2
V gene: TRBV20-1
clone size: -
CDR3 protein: CIAGGLETQYF
CDR3 DNA: TGCATAGCGGGGGGCTTAGAGACCCAGTACTTC

J gene: TRBJ2-6
D gene: -
V gene: TRBV28
clone size: -
CDR3 protein: CASSLYGFGGSGANVLTF
CDR3 DNA: TGTGCCAGCAGTTTATACGGGTTCGGAGGCTCTGGGGCCAACGTCCTGACTTTC

J gene: TRBJ2-1
D gene: -
V gene: TRBV6-1
clone size: -
CDR3 protein: CASSEGSRGAYNEQFF
CDR3 DNA: TGTGCCAGCAGTGAAGGTAGCAGGGGGGCCTACAATGAGCAGTTCTTC

J gene: TRBJ2-2
D gene: -
V gene: TRBV5-4
clone size: -
CDR3 protein: CASSSPQVPNTGELFF
CDR3 DNA: TGTGCCAGCAGCTCCCCCCAAGTCCCGAACACCGGGGAGCTGTTTTTT

J gene: TRBJ1-2
D gene: TRBD1
V gene: TRBV11-2
clone size: -
CDR3 protein: CASSLDGTGTYGYTF
CDR3 DNA: TGTGCCAGCAGCTTAGACGGGACAGGGACCTATGGCTACACCTTC

J gene: TRBJ2-4
D gene: TRBD1
V gene: TRBV28
clone size: -
CDR3 protein: CASSRPSTGKNIQYF
CDR3 DNA: TGTGCCAGCAGTCGCCCATCGACAGGGAAAAACATTCAGTACTTC

J gene: TRBJ2-2
D gene: TRBD1
V gene: TRBV6-6
clone size: -
CDR3 protein: CASRKTGDTGELFF
CDR3 DNA: TGTGCCAGCAGGAAGACAGGGGACACCGGGGAGCTGTTTTTT

J gene: TRBJ1-2
D gene: -
V gene: TRBV4-1
clone size: -
CDR3 protein: CASSQGSIGSRRYGYTF
CDR3 DNA: TGCGCCAGCAGCCAAGGATCAATCGGGTCCAGGCGGTATGGCTACACCTTC

J gene: TRBJ2-3
D gene: -
V gene: TRBV4-1
clone size: few
CDR3 protein: CASSPGLSTDTQYF
CDR3 DNA: TGCGCCAGCAGCCCCGGACTATCCACAGATACGCAGTATTTT

J gene: TRBJ2-1
D gene: TRBD1
V gene: TRBV29-1
clone size: -
CDR3 protein: CSVLSRDRKNSYNEQFF
CDR3 DNA: TGCAGCGTTTTGTCCCGGGACAGGAAAAACTCCTACAATGAGCAGTTCTTC

J gene: TRBJ1-5
D gene: TRBD1
V gene: TRBV28
clone size: few
CDR3 protein: CASITRGQSPQPQHF
CDR3 DNA: TGTGCCAGCATCACCAGGGGGCAGAGTCCTCAGCCCCAGCATTTT

J gene: TRBJ2-7
D gene: TRBD2
V gene: TRBV12-3/TRBV12-4
clone size: -
CDR3 protein: CASSIGLAGAYF
CDR3 DNA: TGTGCCAGCAGTATAGGACTAGCGGGGGCCTACTTC

J gene: TRBJ2-2
D gene: TRBD2
V gene: TRBV30
clone size: -
CDR3 protein: CAWMGLAGGELFF
CDR3 DNA: TGTGCCTGGATGGGACTAGCGGGAGGGGAGCTGTTTTTT

J gene: TRBJ1-3
D gene: -
V gene: TRBV30
clone size: -
CDR3 protein: CAWSEGFSGNTIYF
CDR3 DNA: TGTGCCTGGAGTGAAGGGTTCTCTGGAAACACCATATATTTT

J gene: TRBJ2-1
D gene: TRBD2
V gene: TRBV7-9
clone size: -
CDR3 protein: CASSPLAGIIYNEQFF
CDR3 DNA: TGTGCCAGCAGCCCCTTAGCGGGAATAATTTACAATGAGCAGTTCTTC

J gene: TRBJ2-7
D gene: -
V gene: TRBV5-1
clone size: -
CDR3 protein: CASSLDSAYEQYF
CDR3 DNA: TGCGCCAGCAGCTTGGATAGCGCTTACGAGCAGTACTTC

J gene: TRBJ2-1
D gene: TRBD2
V gene: TRBV6-1
clone size: few
CDR3 protein: CASSEAGSGRYNEQFF
CDR3 DNA: TGTGCCAGCAGTGAAGCAGGAAGCGGGAGGTACAATGAGCAGTTCTTC

J gene: TRBJ2-6
D gene: TRBD1
V gene: TRBV2
clone size: once
CDR3 protein: CASSLGQGAGANVLTF
CDR3 DNA: TGTGCCAGCAGTTTAGGACAGGGGGCCGGGGCCAACGTCCTGACTTTC

J gene: TRBJ1-3
D gene: -
V gene: TRBV7-8
clone size: -
CDR3 protein: CASSLAPGVAGNTIYF
CDR3 DNA: TGTGCCAGCAGCTTAGCACCAGGGGTGGCTGGAAACACCATATATTTT

J gene: TRBJ2-5
D gene: TRBD1
V gene: TRBV7-2
clone size: -
CDR3 protein: CASSQQGGMETQYF
CDR3 DNA: TGTGCCAGCAGTCAACAGGGGGGAATGGAGACCCAGTACTTC